This T cell receptor (beta chain) appears in the sequencing data of a study of T cells after yellow fever vaccination. Turning to the study itself: With SMART-Seq v4 Ultra Low Input, the fractions containing low cell numbers were prepared.

This clonotype was observed at least ten times. Antigen unknown. TCRdb re-called the 5' RACE reads with MiXCR, one entry per CDR3 protein. The repertoire has 500,000 to 650,000 distinct CDR3 sequences, roughly 13% of them found once; the top ten carry about 14%. The CDR3 runs to 13 residues. Germline assignment: CDR1 MNHEY and CDR2 SVGAGI. The germline V and J ends were trimmed by 0 bases and 6 bases, with 9 bases remaining between them. Points from the study as a whole: The booster response re-showed most primary clones: about 96% CD4, around 87% CD8. Weaker overall, the secondary response nonetheless peaked faster (day 5 versus 15). Abundant clonotypes from the bulk population could have been carried over as contaminants into FACS-sorted repertoires.

The sequence was collected from a man in his thirties or forties who received the YFV17D yellow fever vaccine. The input for sequencing was PBMCs, taken on the day of the yellow fever booster vaccination. The rearrangement links TRBV6-5 to TRBJ2-7; D is uncertain. CDR3 region: CASSYSEGLEQYF. The CDR3 DNA is TGTGCCAGCAGTTACTCGGAAGGCCTCGAGCAGTACTTC.